Sequencing of this T cell receptor (beta chain) was carried out in a study of graft-versus-host responses after intestinal transplantation. As for this clone: Its antigen remains unknown.

Germline CDR1 SGHVS, CDR2 FNYEAQ. The CDR3 extends over 14 amino acids. V lost 4 bases and J 3 bases, leaving 11 bases between the germline ends. The assay was immunoSEQ multiplex PCR, and TCRdb's table has in-frame clones only and misses some. The data show about 77,000 clones, about 90% seen once. Study observations and caveats: Detected in recipient marrow were GvH clones, some of which were first observed in ileum or blood. Peak circulating GvH clone levels were associated with early post-transplant HvG declines. Within allografts, high graft-versus-host to host-versus-graft clonal ratios were seen among patients with graft-donor T cell macrochimerism.

The sample was PBMCs, taken 98 days after intestinal transplantation. This chain joins TRBV7-6 and TRBJ2-3; a weak D match, TRBD2 (5 bases). This clonotype was sampled from a human patient who received an intestinal transplant, so some T cells may come from the graft donor. CDR3 sequence reads: CASSSWPGTDTQYF. CDR3 nucleotides: TGTGCCAGCAGCTCATGGCCGGGGACAGATACGCAGTATTTT.